These 29 T cell receptor beta chains were all obtained from the same sample, sequenced in a study of beta chain features in type 1 diabetes. Sequenced material consisted of expressed TCRB transcripts (all of the isolated RNA was reverse transcribed). Using immunoSEQ multiplex PCR, the repertoire was profiled, and TCRdb retains in-frame clones only, with some absent. In the table there are 200,000 to 250,000 clones, around 9.6% of which are singletons. Sequencing was done on a sample of naive CD4+ T cells from blood. The source of these receptors is a woman under 30 in good health.

V usage is TRBV9 and J usage is TRBJ1-4; 8 bases align to TRBD1. CDR1 is SGDLS and CDR2 is YYNGEE in the germline V gene. The CDR3 runs 16 residues. The V segment lost 0 bases and the J segment 7 bases; nucleotides outside the gene matches: 8. The CDR3 coding sequence is TGTGCCAGCAGCGTAGAGGCAGGGGGCGGGAGTGAAAAACTGTTTTTT. The encoded protein is CASSVEAGGGSEKLFF.

The chain joins TRBV10-3 to TRBJ2-4; the D gene is possibly TRBD2 (5 bases). Germline V lookup: CDR1 ENHRY, CDR2 SYGVKD. The germline V and J ends were trimmed by 9 bases and 6 bases, with 12 bases remaining between them. This CDR3 region has 12 residues. The CDR3 DNA follows: TGTGCCATTAGCCCGGACTTAAACATTCAGTACTTC. Protein: CAISPDLNIQYF.

The chain combines TRBV6-5 with TRBJ1-1; no clear D gene. Germline CDR1 is MNHEY and CDR2 is SVGAGI. CDR3 length: 15 amino acids. V lost 0 bases and J lost 1, with 9 bases in between. The CDR3 loop reads CASSYSPLQNTEAFF. Written as DNA, the CDR3 is TGTGCCAGCAGTTACTCCCCACTCCAGAACACTGAAGCTTTCTTT.

The J gene is TRBJ2-3, the V gene TRBV4-1; 9 nucleotides agree with TRBD1. The ends lost 4 bases at V and 1 base at J; junction bases unmatched: 9. The germline CDR1 and CDR2 sequences are MGHRA and YSYEKL. The CDR3 loop spans 17 amino acids. The CDR3 loop is CASSPQDRGFRTDTQYF. CDR3 bases: TGCGCCAGCAGCCCCCAGGACAGGGGATTCCGCACAGATACGCAGTATTTT.

This clone was seen a handful of times. V usage is TRBV11-2 and J usage is TRBJ2-1, with a tentative D call TRBD1 (6 bases). The germline CDR1 and CDR2 sequences are SGHAT and FQNNGV. Trimming took off 1 base at V and 9 bases at J, with 10 bases between the two ends. The CDR3 length is 13 residues. The CDR3 is CASSLVGTSEQFF. In DNA, the CDR3 is TGTGCCAGCAGCTTAGTAGGGACAAGTGAGCAGTTCTTC.

This clone was seen repeatedly, ten times or more. The J gene is TRBJ2-4, the V gene TRBV7-2, with a possible D match to TRBD2 (7 bases). The length of the CDR3 is 17 residues. Germline lookup yields CDR1 SGHTA and CDR2 FQGNSA. V was clipped by 1 base and J by 0 bases, with 13 bases between them. The CDR3 DNA sequence: TGTGCCAGCAGCTTAGGCACAGGGAGGGGAGCCAAAAACATTCAGTACTTC. The encoded protein is CASSLGTGRGAKNIQYF.

The rearrangement uses TRBV15 and TRBJ1-4, with D uncertain. CDR3 length equals 15 residues. Germline V gene data show CDR1 as LNHNV and CDR2 as YYDKDF (reference sequence). The germline V and J ends were trimmed by 0 bases and 6 bases, with 11 bases remaining between them. The CDR3 is CATSRDPAVYEKLFF. DNA for the CDR3: TGTGCCACCAGCAGAGATCCCGCGGTGTATGAAAAACTGTTTTTT.

The chain has TRBV7-9 and TRBJ1-2; no reliable D call. V was trimmed by 1 base and J by 13 bases, leaving 13 bases between them. Germline CDR1 is SEHNR and CDR2 is FQNEAQ (reference sequence). This CDR3 has 12 amino acids. The CDR3 DNA reads TGTGCCAGCAGCTTAGACCACCCAGAGGGCACCTTC. Encoded protein: CASSLDHPEGTF.

The CDR3 spells CASSYSLRNTEAFF. The CDR3 nucleotides read TGTGCCAGCAGTTACTCTCTCCGGAACACTGAAGCTTTCTTT. The chain couples TRBV6-5 to TRBJ1-1; D is uncertain. Per the germline V gene, CDR1 is MNHEY and CDR2 is SVGAGI. CDR3 length: 14 residues. V was pared by 0 bases and J by 1 base, with 6 bases between.

This clone was seen more than once but under ten times. The chain joins TRBV19 to TRBJ1-5; D ambiguous. Trimming took off 6 bases at V and 5 bases at J, with 8 bases between the two ends. Per the germline V gene, CDR1 is LNHDA and CDR2 is SQIVND (reference sequence). The CDR3 contains 12 residues. CDR3 nucleotide sequence: TGTGCCAGTAGGACCCGGGATCAGCCCCAGCATTTT. Encoded protein: CASRTRDQPQHF.

This clone was recorded many times. The rearrangement links TRBV7-9 to TRBJ2-4, with TRBD1 matching over 8 bases. Losses at the gene ends were 4 bases for V and 12 bases for J; bases not matched to a gene: 8. Germline-derived CDR1 and CDR2 are SEHNR and FQNEAQ (reference sequence). This CDR3 contains 13 residues. CDR3 loop: CASSSRDRLTQYF. In nucleotides, the CDR3 is TGTGCCAGCAGCTCCCGGGACAGGCTGACTCAGTACTTC.

The rearrangement uses TRBV5-1 and TRBJ2-5, with TRBD2 identical over 8 bases. J gave up 5 bases and V 7 bases, and 13 bases lay outside the gene matches. Per germline, CDR1 SGHRS and CDR2 YFSETQ. The CDR3 consists of 15 residues. The CDR3 loop reads CASGLGRPGGETQYF. Written as DNA, the CDR3 is TGCGCCAGCGGATTGGGTCGCCCGGGAGGGGAGACCCAGTACTTC.

This clone turned up a few times. This chain links TRBV6-5 with TRBJ1-1; D is undetermined. The CDR3 has 14 amino acids. V dropped 2 bases and J dropped 5 bases, with 12 bases sitting between them. CDR1 MNHEY and CDR2 SVGAGI come from the germline V gene. The DNA for the CDR3 is TGTGCCAGCAGTTACGGCGGCGAAGATACTGAAGCTTTCTTT. Its protein product is CASSYGGEDTEAFF.

The chain employs TRBV7-9 and TRBJ2-6; a possible D gene is TRBD2 (5 bases). The V and J ends lost 5 bases and 4 bases respectively, with 15 bases between them. From germline, CDR1 is SEHNR and CDR2 FQNEAQ (reference sequence). CDR3 size: 16 residues. The CDR3 is CASSRSPGSGANVLTF. The CDR3 DNA reads as TGTGCCAGCAGCCGTTCCCCGGGGTCGGGGGCCAACGTCCTGACTTTC.

V usage is TRBV6-5 and J usage is TRBJ2-7; D is ambiguous. Germline V gives CDR1 MNHEY, CDR2 SVGAGI. The CDR3 extends over 14 amino acids. V shed 0 bases and J shed 3 bases, with 9 bases lying between them. The CDR3 DNA reads as TGTGCCAGCAGTTACTCGCAACAAATCTACGAGCAGTACTTC. It codes for CASSYSQQIYEQYF.

With regard to this clone: One end of the junction is discordant with germline, which a read error may explain. The J gene is TRBJ2-7, the V gene TRBV7-3; D may be TRBD2 (6 bases). From germline, CDR1 is SGHTA and CDR2 FQGTGA. CDR3 length: 15 residues. The CDR3 DNA sequence: TGCGCCAGCAGCTCCCCGGAACTAGCATCCTACGAGCAGTACTTC. Amino acid sequence: CASSSPELASYEQYF.

The chain links TRBV6-4 to TRBJ2-5; perhaps TRBD1 as D (6 bases). Trimming took off 4 bases at V and 1 base at J, with 10 bases between the two ends. Germline V gives CDR1 MRHNA, CDR2 SNTAGT. The CDR3 contains 14 residues. The CDR3 loop is CASSARGGQETQYF. CDR3 nucleotides: TGTGCCAGCAGTGCCAGAGGGGGCCAAGAGACCCAGTACTTC.

This clone was found a few times. V and J are TRBV29-1 and TRBJ1-5, with no clear D. Trimming shortened V by 7 bases and J by 4 bases, and 11 bases separated the two germline ends. This CDR3 contains 12 residues. In germline, CDR1 is SQVTM, CDR2 ANQGSEA. CDR3 protein: CSATYNNQPQHF. The CDR3 coding sequence is TGCAGCGCCACCTATAATAATCAGCCCCAGCATTTT.

This clone was counted only a few times. V usage is TRBV10-3 and J usage is TRBJ2-5, with a tentative D call TRBD1 (5 bases). V dropped 6 bases and J dropped 2 bases, with 16 bases sitting between them. This CDR3 has 15 amino acids. The V gene's germline CDR1 is ENHRY and CDR2 SYGVKD. CDR3 loop: CAISRTPGPQETQYF. CDR3 coding DNA: TGTGCCATCAGCCGTACACCAGGGCCTCAAGAGACCCAGTACTTC.

This clone was picked up a small number of times. V gene TRBV19 combines with J gene TRBJ1-1; a weak D match, TRBD1 (6 bases). CDR1 is LNHDA, CDR2 SQIVND, per germline (reference sequence). The CDR3 covers 15 residues. V lost 6 bases and J 0 bases, leaving 14 bases between the germline ends. As DNA, the CDR3 is TGTGCCAGTAGGATGACAGGACAGATGAACACTGAAGCTTTCTTT. This gives the protein CASRMTGQMNTEAFF.

J is TRBJ2-2 and V is TRBV20-1; D is uncertain. The germline V gene has CDR1 DFQATT and CDR2 SNEGSKA (reference sequence). V was pared by 6 bases and J by 3 bases, with 5 bases between. This CDR3 is built from 11 residues. The CDR3 DNA is TGCAGTGCAGCTGACACCGGGGAGCTGTTTTTT. Encoded protein: CSAADTGELFF.

This clone was counted a few times. This chain connects TRBV2 to TRBJ1-6, with 8 bases matching TRBD1. V dropped 7 bases and J dropped 5; count of bases not matched to a gene: 10. The CDR3 sequence is 16 residues long. Germline V gene lookup returns CDR1 SNHLY and CDR2 FYNNEI. CDR3 sequence: CASNEDRAINNSPLHF. The CDR3 region has the DNA TGTGCCAGCAATGAGGACAGGGCCATCAATAATTCACCCCTCCACTTT.

This chain joins TRBV4-2 and TRBJ2-1; 13 nucleotides match TRBD2. The CDR3 consists of 17 residues. From germline, CDR1 is LGHNA and CDR2 YNFKEQ. With V trimmed by 4 bases and J by 4 bases, 7 bases remained unmatched. In nucleotides, the CDR3 is TGTGCCAGCAGCCTCGGACTAGCGGGAGTGGAATACAATGAGCAGTTCTTC. This codes for CASSLGLAGVEYNEQFF.

This clone was seen a few times. This chain connects TRBV6-5 to TRBJ1-1; 7 nucleotides match TRBD1. The CDR3 runs to 15 residues. From germline, CDR1 is MNHEY and CDR2 SVGAGI. V shed 6 bases, J shed 0 bases, and the junction held 7 bases outside the gene matches. CDR3 DNA sequence: TGTGCCAGCAGATATTCAGGGGGTGTGAACACTGAAGCTTTCTTT. Its translation is CASRYSGGVNTEAFF.

This clone was seen at least ten times. The genes are TRBV15 and TRBJ2-1; D is uncertain. CDR3 length: 13 residues. V was pared by 3 bases and J by 5 bases, with 8 bases between. CDR1 and CDR2 from the germline V gene are LNHNV and YYDKDF (reference sequence). CDR3 DNA sequence: TGTGCCACCAGCAGTGCAGGCCACAATGAGCAGTTCTTC. Translated, it gives CATSSAGHNEQFF.

This clone was detected only a few times. V is TRBV4-1 and J is TRBJ1-6, with D possibly matching TRBD1 (6 bases). Germline CDR1 MGHRA, CDR2 YSYEKL. V lost 3 bases and J 5 bases, leaving 14 bases between the germline ends. This CDR3 has 16 residues. CDR3 nucleotides: TGCGCCAGCAGCCAGGGGCCGGGACAACATAATTCACCCCTCCACTTT. Protein: CASSQGPGQHNSPLHF.

CDR3 region: CASSLGREPNTEAFF. The DNA for the CDR3 is TGTGCCAGCAGCTTAGGGAGGGAACCGAACACTGAAGCTTTCTTT. V gene TRBV5-4 combines with J gene TRBJ1-1; no definite D call. The V gene's germline CDR1 is SGHNT and CDR2 YYREEE (reference sequence). The CDR3 totals 15 residues. The ends were cut back, 2 bases at V and 1 base at J, with 12 bases in the middle.

The sample holds a few counts of this clone. This chain links TRBV6-5 with TRBJ2-6; TRBD2 aligns across 7 bases. J was trimmed by 4 bases and V by 6 bases; bases with no gene match: 6. CDR1 is MNHEY and CDR2 is SVGAGI in the germline V gene. The CDR3 consists of 15 residues. The DNA of the CDR3 is TGTGCCAGCAGAACCCGGGGAGGGGGGGCCAACGTCCTGACTTTC. Translated, it gives CASRTRGGGANVLTF.

This clone was seen a handful of times. The rearrangement links TRBV9 to TRBJ2-7; 11 bases fit TRBD1. V gave up 0 bases and J gave up 6 bases; unmatched junction bases: 5. This CDR3 comprises 15 residues. Germline CDR1 and CDR2: SGDLS and YYNGEE. The CDR3 DNA sequence: TGTGCCAGCAGCGTAGATGGACAGGGGGCGGGCGAGCAGTACTTC. It specifies CASSVDGQGAGEQYF.